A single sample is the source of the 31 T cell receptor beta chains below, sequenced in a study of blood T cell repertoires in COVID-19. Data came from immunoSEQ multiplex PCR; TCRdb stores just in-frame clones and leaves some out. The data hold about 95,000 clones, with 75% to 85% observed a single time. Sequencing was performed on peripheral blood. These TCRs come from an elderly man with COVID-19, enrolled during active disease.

CDR3 sequence: CASSPIVGLYGYTF. CDR3 bases: TGTGCCAGCAGCCCGATAGTGGGGCTTTACGGCTACACCTTC. The rearrangement uses TRBV7-8 and TRBJ1-2; TRBD1 is a possible D gene (5 bases). Trimming removed 5 bases from V and 8 bases from J, with 18 bases in between. The CDR3 extends over 14 amino acids. Germline CDR1 is SGHVS and CDR2 is FQNEAQ.

CDR3 DNA sequence: TGCGCCAGCAGCTGGGGACTAGCGGGGAACTACGAGCAGTACTTC. Amino acid sequence: CASSWGLAGNYEQYF. This chain connects TRBV5-1 to TRBJ2-7; 13 bases agree with TRBD2. The V segment lost 3 bases and the J segment 3 bases; nucleotides outside the gene matches: 3. The length of the CDR3 is 15 residues. Germline CDR1 reads SGHRS; CDR2 reads YFSETQ.

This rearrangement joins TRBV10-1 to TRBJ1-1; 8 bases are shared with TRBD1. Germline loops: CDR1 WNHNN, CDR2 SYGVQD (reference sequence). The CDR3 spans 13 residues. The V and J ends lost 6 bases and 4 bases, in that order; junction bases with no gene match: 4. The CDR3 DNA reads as TGCGCCAGCAGCAAAGACAGGGGCACTGAAGCTTTCTTT. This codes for CASSKDRGTEAFF.

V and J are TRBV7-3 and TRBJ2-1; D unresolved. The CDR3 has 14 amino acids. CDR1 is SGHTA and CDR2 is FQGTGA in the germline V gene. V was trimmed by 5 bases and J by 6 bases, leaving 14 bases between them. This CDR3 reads CASSGQPSSNEQFF. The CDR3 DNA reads TGTGCCAGCAGCGGCCAGCCCTCTAGCAATGAGCAGTTCTTC.

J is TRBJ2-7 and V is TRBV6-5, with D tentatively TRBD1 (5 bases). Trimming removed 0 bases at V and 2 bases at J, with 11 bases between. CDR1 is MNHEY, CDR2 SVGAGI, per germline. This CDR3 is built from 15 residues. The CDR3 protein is CASSYSDKLAYEQYF. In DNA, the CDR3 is TGTGCCAGCAGTTACTCGGACAAATTAGCCTACGAGCAGTACTTC.

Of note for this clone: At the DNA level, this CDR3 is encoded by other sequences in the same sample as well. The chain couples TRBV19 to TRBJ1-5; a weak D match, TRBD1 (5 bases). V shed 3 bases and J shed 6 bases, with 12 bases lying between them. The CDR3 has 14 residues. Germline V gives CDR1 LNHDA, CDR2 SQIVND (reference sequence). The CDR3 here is CASSMSGRLQPQHF. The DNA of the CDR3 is TGTGCCAGTAGTATGTCAGGGAGGCTTCAGCCCCAGCATTTT. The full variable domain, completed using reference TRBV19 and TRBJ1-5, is DGGITQSPKYLFRKEGQNVTLSCEQNLNHDAMYWYRQDPGQGLRLIYYSQIVNDFQKGDIAEGYSVSREKKESFPLTVTSAQKNPTAFYLCASSMSGRLQPQHFGDGTRLSIL.

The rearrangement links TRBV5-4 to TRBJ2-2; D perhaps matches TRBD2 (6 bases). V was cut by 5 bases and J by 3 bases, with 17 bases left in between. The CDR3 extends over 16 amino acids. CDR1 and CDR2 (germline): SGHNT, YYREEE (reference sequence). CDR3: CASSRSLATDTGELFF. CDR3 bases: TGTGCCAGCAGTCGGTCCCTAGCGACAGACACCGGGGAGCTGTTTTTT. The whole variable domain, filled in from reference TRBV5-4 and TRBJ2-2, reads ETGVTQSPTHLIKTRGQQVTLRCSSQSGHNTVSWYQQALGQGPQFIFQYYREEENGRGNFPPRFSGLQFPNYSSELNVNALELDDSALYLCASSRSLATDTGELFFGEGSRLTVL.

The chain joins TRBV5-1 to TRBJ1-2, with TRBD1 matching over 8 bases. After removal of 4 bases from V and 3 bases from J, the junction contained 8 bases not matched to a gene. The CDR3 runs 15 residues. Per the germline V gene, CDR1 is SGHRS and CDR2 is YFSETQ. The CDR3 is CASSTPGQEYYGYTF. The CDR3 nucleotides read TGCGCCAGCAGCACGCCGGGACAGGAATACTATGGCTACACCTTC. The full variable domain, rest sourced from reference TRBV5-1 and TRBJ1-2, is KAGVTQTPRYLIKTRGQQVTLSCSPISGHRSVSWYQQTPGQGLQFLFEYFSETQRNKGNFPGRFSGRQFSNSRSEMNVSTLELGDSALYLCASSTPGQEYYGYTFGSGTRLTVV.

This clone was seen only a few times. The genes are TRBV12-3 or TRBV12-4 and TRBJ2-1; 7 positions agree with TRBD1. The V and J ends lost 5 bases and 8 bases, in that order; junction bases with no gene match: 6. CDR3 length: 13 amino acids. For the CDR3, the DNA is TGTGCCAGCAGTCGGGACAGCGTCGATGAGCAGTTCTTC. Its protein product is CASSRDSVDEQFF.

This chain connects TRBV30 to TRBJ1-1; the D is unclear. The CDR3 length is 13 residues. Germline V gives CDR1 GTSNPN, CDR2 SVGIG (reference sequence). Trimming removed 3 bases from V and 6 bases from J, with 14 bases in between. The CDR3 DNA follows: TGTGCCTGGAGGGTTAGATCGATCTCTGAAGCTTTCTTT. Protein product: CAWRVRSISEAFF.

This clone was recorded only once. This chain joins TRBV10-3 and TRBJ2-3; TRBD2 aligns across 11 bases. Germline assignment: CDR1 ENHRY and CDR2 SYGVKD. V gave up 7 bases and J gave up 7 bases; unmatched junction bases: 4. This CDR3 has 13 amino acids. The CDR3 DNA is TGTGCCATCAAAACTAGCGGGGGAAATACGCAGTATTTT. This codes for CAIKTSGGNTQYF.

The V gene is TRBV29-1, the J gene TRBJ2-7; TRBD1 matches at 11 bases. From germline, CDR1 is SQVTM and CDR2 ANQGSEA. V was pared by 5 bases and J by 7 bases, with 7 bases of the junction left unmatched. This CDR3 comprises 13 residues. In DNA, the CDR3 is TGCAGCGTTCAAGGACAGGGGGCGGGGGAGCAGTACTTC. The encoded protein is CSVQGQGAGEQYF.

This CDR3 reads CASSVGQGAADTQYF. The CDR3 DNA is TGTGCCAGCAGCGTGGGACAGGGGGCCGCAGATACGCAGTATTTT. V and J are TRBV11-2 and TRBJ2-3; 12 bases are shared with TRBD1. The CDR3 contains 15 residues. J gave up 4 bases and V 5 bases, and 4 bases lay outside the gene matches. The germline gives CDR1 SGHAT, CDR2 FQNNGV.

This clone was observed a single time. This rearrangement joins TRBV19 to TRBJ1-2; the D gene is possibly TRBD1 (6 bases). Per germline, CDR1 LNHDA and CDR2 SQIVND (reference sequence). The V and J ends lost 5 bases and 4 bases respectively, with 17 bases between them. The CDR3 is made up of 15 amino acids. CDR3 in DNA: TGTGCCAGTAGTCCTTTACCGGACAGCGCCTATGGCTACACCTTC. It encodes CASSPLPDSAYGYTF.

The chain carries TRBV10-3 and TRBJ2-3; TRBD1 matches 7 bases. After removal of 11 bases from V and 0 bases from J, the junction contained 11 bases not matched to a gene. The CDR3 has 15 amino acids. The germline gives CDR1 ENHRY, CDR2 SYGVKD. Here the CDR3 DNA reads TGTGCCGCCTCGGTAGGGGGCACTAGCACAGATACGCAGTATTTT. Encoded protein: CAASVGGTSTDTQYF.

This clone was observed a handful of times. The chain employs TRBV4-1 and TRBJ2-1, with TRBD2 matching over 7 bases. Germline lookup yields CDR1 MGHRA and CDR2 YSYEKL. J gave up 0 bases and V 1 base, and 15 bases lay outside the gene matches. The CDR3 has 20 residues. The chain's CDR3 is CASSQVPLAVITRSYNEQFF. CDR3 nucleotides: TGCGCCAGCAGCCAAGTCCCGCTAGCGGTTATTACTCGCTCCTACAATGAGCAGTTCTTC.

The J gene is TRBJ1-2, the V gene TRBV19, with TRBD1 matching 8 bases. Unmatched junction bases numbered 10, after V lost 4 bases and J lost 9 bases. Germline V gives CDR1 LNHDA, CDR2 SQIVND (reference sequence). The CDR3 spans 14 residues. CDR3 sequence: CASSKELQGVRYTF. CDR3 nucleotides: TGTGCCAGTAGTAAGGAACTACAGGGGGTGCGCTACACCTTC.

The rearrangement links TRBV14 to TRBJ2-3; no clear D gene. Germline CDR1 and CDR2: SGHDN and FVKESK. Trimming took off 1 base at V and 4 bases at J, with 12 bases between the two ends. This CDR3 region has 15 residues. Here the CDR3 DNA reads TGTGCCAGCAGCCAAGGTGGCGGCAGCGCAGATACGCAGTATTTT. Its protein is CASSQGGGSADTQYF. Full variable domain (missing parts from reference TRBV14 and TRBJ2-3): EAGVTQFPSHSVIEKGQTVTLRCDPISGHDNLYWYRRVMGKEIKFLLHFVKESKQDESGMPNNRFLAERTGGTYSTLKVQPAELEDSGVYFCASSQGGGSADTQYFGPGTRLTVL.

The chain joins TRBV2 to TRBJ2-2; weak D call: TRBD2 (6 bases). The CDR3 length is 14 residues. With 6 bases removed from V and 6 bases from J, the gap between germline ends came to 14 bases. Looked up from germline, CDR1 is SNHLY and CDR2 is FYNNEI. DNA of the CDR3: TGTGCCAGCAGGCGGAGGGAGACCCCCGGGGAGCTGTTTTTT. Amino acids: CASRRRETPGELFF.

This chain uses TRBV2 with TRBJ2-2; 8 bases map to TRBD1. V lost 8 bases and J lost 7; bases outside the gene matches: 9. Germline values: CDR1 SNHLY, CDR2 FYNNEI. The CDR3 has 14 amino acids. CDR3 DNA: TGTGCCAGCCGGTCCGGGACAGGCTACGGGGAGCTGTTTTTT. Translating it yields CASRSGTGYGELFF.

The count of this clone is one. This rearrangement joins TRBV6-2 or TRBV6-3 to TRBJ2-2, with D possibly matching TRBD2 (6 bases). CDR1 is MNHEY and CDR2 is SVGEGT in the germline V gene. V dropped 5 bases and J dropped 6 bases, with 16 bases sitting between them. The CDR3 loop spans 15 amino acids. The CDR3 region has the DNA TGTGCCAGCAGTCCCCAAGGGACTTTAGCCGGGGAGCTGTTTTTT. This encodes CASSPQGTLAGELFF.

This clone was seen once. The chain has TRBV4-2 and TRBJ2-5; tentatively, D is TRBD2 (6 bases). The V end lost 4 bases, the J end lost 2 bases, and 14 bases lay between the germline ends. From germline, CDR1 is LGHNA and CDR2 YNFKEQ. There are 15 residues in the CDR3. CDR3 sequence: CASSLTLGLQETQYF. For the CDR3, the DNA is TGTGCCAGCAGCCTCACCCTAGGACTACAAGAGACCCAGTACTTC.

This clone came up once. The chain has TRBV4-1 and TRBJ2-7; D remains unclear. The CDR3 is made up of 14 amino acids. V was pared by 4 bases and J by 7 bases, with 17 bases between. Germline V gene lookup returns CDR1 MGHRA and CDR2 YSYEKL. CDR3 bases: TGCGCCAGCAGCCCCCCTAGTCCGGCTGGGGAGCAGTACTTC. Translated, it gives CASSPPSPAGEQYF.

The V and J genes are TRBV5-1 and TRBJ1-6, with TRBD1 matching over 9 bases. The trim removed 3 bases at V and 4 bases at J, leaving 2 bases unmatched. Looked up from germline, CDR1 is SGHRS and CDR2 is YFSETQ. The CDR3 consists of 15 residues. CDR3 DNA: TGCGCCAGCAGCTCGACAGGGGGTTATAATTCACCCCTCCACTTT. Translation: CASSSTGGYNSPLHF.

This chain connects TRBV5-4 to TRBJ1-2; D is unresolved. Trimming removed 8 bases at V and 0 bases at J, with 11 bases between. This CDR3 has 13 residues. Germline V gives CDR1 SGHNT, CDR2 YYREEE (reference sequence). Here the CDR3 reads CASYPSANYGYTF. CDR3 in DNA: TGTGCCAGTTATCCCTCAGCTAACTATGGCTACACCTTC.

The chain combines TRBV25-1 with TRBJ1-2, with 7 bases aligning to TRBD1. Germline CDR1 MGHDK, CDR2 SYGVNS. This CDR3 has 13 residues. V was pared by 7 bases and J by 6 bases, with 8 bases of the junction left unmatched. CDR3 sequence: CASTPTGNHGYTF. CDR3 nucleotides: TGTGCCAGCACGCCGACAGGGAACCATGGCTACACCTTC.

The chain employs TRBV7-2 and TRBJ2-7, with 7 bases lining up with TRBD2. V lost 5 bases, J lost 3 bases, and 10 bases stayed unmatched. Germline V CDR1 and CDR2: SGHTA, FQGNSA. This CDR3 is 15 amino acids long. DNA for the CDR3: TGTGCCAGCAGCAGGCCCAGCGGGACCGTCTACGAGCAGTACTTC. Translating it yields CASSRPSGTVYEQYF.

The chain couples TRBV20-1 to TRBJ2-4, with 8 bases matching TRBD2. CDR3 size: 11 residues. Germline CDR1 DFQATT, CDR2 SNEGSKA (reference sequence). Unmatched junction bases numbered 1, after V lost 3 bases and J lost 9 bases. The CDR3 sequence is CSASRGGIQYF. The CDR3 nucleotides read TGCAGTGCTAGTCGGGGGGGCATTCAGTACTTC.

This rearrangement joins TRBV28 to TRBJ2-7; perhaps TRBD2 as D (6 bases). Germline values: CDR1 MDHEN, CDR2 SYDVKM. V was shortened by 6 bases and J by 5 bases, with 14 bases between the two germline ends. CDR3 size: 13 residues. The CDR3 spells CASRYAGKDEQYF. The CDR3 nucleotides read TGTGCCAGCAGGTACGCGGGAAAGGACGAGCAGTACTTC.

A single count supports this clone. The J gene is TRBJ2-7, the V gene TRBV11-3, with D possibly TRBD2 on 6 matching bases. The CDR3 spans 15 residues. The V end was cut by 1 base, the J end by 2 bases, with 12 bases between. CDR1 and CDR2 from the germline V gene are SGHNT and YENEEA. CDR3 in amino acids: CASSLAGASTYEQYF. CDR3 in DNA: TGTGCCAGCAGCTTAGCGGGAGCTTCCACCTACGAGCAGTACTTC.

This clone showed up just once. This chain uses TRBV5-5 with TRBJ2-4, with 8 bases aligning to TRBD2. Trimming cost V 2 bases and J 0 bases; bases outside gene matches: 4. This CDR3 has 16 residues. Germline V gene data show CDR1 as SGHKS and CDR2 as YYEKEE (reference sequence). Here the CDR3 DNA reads TGTGCCAGCAGCTTCGGGGGGGATATAGCCAAAAACATTCAGTACTTC. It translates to CASSFGGDIAKNIQYF.